Described below is a single T cell receptor (beta chain) sequence and its context. No antigen is known for it. Qualities for individual bases were not recorded, and no much larger clone is one base off. This record comes from a study of cytomegalovirus exposure and HLA in healthy donors (dated by TCRdb to the late 2010s). Some background on the complete study: In an earlier analysis of under 750 of the donors, 276 Gb of sequence data and 100 million or so unique TCR beta sequences from some 170 million T cells were reported. About 300 gigabases of sequencing data and 70 million to 95 million unique TCR sequences made up an early release that covered nearly 650 HLA-typed donors. The genetic ancestry cluster associated with self-reported Caucasian donors included around four fifths of the roughly 390 genotyped donors. The study was designed to test whether signatures of past pathogen exposure could be identified by cataloging public T cell receptors. Using immunosequencing, the study profiled T cell repertoires from some 670 subjects and related those repertoires to cytomegalovirus serostatus. Along with the approximately 670-subject first cohort, a separate validation cohort of over 90 different subjects was used. To predict cytomegalovirus infection status, the study combined high-throughput TCR immunosequencing, statistical association of individual TCRs with disease status, and machine learning. A later analysis re-analyzed previously published TCR beta repertoires from roughly 630 donors and added high-resolution HLA genotyping to study TCR occurrence patterns. Rather than using new phenotypic data, the later analysis identified candidate immune exposures from TCR beta sequences and from how often those sequences occurred across donors. An earlier analysis of more than 450 of the donors used high-throughput TCR beta sequencing to judge whether each TCR beta V gene segment behaved as functional or pseudogenic. Alongside the repertoire data, information on donor age, sex, ethnicity and CMV serostatus was compiled. A later genetic analysis took genome-wide SNP genotypes for 398 of the 666 donors and used that subset as a discovery cohort. Every repertoire in the discovery cohort had been generated on one and the same sequencing platform. Class I and class II HLA loci were covered by the typing at four-digit resolution. The number of typed donors differed by locus: about 620-640 for A, B, C, DRB1 and DQB1; some 500 for DQA1; 600 to 610 for DPA1; and about 470 for DPB1. About five DR-DQ haplotypes were handled as single units for association and clustering because linkage in the cohort was strong. Among 350 to 400 genotyped donors of the cohort, an average of around 240,000 unique TCR beta nucleotide sequences were sequenced per donor, about a sixth of them non-productive. Overall results and qualifications from the work: In an earlier analysis of 587 of the donors, most TCR beta V segments appeared in productive rearrangements about 87% or about 30% of the time, broadly matching IMGT annotations. In this cohort, only TCR beta chains were sequenced, and detectable features were limited by the absence of alpha or paired-chain data. Because counts were too low, about 15 rarely observed V segments, including chromosome 9 orphons, were left out of the earlier analysis of about 620 of the donors. According to a later genetic analysis, donors in an Asian-associated ancestry cluster had fewer N-insertions in productive TCRs than the roughly 670-donor mean. A few of the identified cytomegalovirus-associated TCR beta chains were confirmed in vitro to be specific for cytomegalovirus antigens. Most CMV-associated TCR beta chains appeared to be HLA-restricted in a later analysis, and the HLA associations seemed to be driven largely by CMV exposure. While some public TCRs were present in many individuals, most TCR sequences turned up only very rarely across donors. A group of highly shared sequence variants was considered likely to be a technical artifact of the sequencing pipeline. In a later genetic analysis, a missense DCLRE1C variant was associated with V-gene and J-gene trimming of TCR beta chains, and the association was replicated in an independent cohort. Some IMGT-functional V segments, including TRBV6-2 and TRBV6-3, could not be distinguished by the 87-base-pair reads and were therefore excluded. In a later analysis, HLA-associated TCR beta chains were found to be more clonally expanded and to have lower generation probabilities than equally common non-associated chains. The study gave a list of 150 to 200 TCR beta chains associated with cytomegalovirus. A later analysis found that TCR association rates varied across HLA loci, with DRB1 alleles showing the most associated TCRs and HLA-C alleles the fewest. It was suggested by the authors that the approach could potentially be generalized to other disease states and immunological phenotypes. In a later analysis, several top co-occurrence clusters were reported to appear linked to parvovirus B19, influenza, CMV and Epstein-Barr virus. Correlated functional status among segregating V segments might be attributable to linkage disequilibrium, but an unknown experimental factor could not be ruled out. The presence/absence analyses assumed that sequencing depth was roughly uniform across donors, and that assumption may not be true. Because HLA typing was unavailable for some donors at each locus, only the typed subset was used in association tests. When HLA alleles, especially DR and DQ, strongly co-occurred, attributing TCR associations to individual alleles was difficult. A further reported finding was that TCR beta sequences accurately predicted the HLA-A and HLA-B alleles for most subjects in the first cohort. For the cohort, immune exposure information was limited to CMV serostatus. The classifier was reported to diagnose cytomegalovirus status with high specificity and sensitivity in both the original and validation cohorts. At a false discovery rate of 0.05, a later analysis linked about 16,000 TCR beta sequences to specific HLA alleles.

The cohort was made up of 650 to 700 healthy bone marrow donors. Cohort members were all nominally healthy when sampled, although unrecorded immune exposures were likely present. The donor tested CMV seropositive, placing the donor among the 290 or so seropositive members of the cohort. Every donor gave a peripheral blood sample, and the peripheral blood mononuclear cells from that sample were used for TCR beta sequencing. Genomic DNA extraction from the blood cell samples was performed with the Qiagen DNeasy Blood Extraction Kit. Library creation used the immunoSEQ multiplex PCR assay. A mixture of 60 forward primers for TCR Vbeta segments and 13 reverse primers for TCR Jbeta segments was used in the multiplex PCR. The CDR3 region of rearranged TCR beta genes was amplified from genomic DNA by a multiplex PCR assay. On the Illumina HiSeq System, the amplified TCR beta libraries were sequenced as 87-base-pair reads. Per the authors' processing: A later analysis counted approximately 76 million unique TCR beta chains across the 700 or so repertoires, and around 9.9 million of these chains were shared by at least two donors. Raw reads were error-corrected and collapsed into unique sequences by a nearest-neighbor algorithm in which closely related sequences were merged to remove PCR and sequencing errors. To assign V, D and J gene segments, CDR3 sequences were aligned to IMGT reference sequences. For a sequence to be retained, a match of at least six nucleotides to both a V gene segment and a J gene segment was required. A rearrangement counted as productive if the CDR3 had no stop codons and remained in frame with V and J, and every other rearrangement counted as non-productive. CDR3 was defined according to IMGT convention as the region running from the second conserved V-encoded cysteine to the conserved J-encoded phenylalanine. The earlier analysis of about 560 of the donors excluded any sequence lacking an unambiguous match to a single V gene segment. In an earlier analysis of approximately 590 of the donors, a V segment was called functional when productive rearrangements were above 56.7%, and segregating when the standard deviation between donors exceeded 5%. A statistical classification framework was developed to diagnose cytomegalovirus status using the catalog of TCR beta chain sequences. In a later analysis, V and J genes were assigned by comparing TCR nucleotide sequences against IMGT/GENE-DB human TR gene sequences. A later analysis assigned CDR3 sequences and most-parsimonious VDJ recombination scenarios with the TCRdist pipeline. A later analysis defined each TCR beta chain by its CDR3 amino acid sequence plus V-gene family, and excluded reads lacking a unique V-gene family. In a later analysis, around 650 highly shared, low-generation-probability nucleotide sequences were removed to address suspected cross-contamination and a sequencing artifact. A later analysis calculated a clonal expansion index for each public chain from normalized within-repertoire ranks of inferred template counts. Generation probabilities in a later analysis came from a VDJ recombination model fitted to out-of-frame rearrangements, and those results were checked against IGoR. In a later analysis, TCR-TCR, TCR-HLA and TCR-CMV co-occurrence was scored with hypergeometric tests, and a repertoire-size bias correction was applied to TCR pairs. In a later analysis, false discovery rates were estimated by permuting HLA or CMV assignments 20 times. In a later analysis, co-occurring TCRs were grouped with DBSCAN, and TCRdist sequence similarity was added when clustering was performed within HLA-allele-positive subsets. Repertoires with fewer than 30,000 or more than 120,000 public chains, plus five repertoires with anomalous nucleotide sharing, were excluded from co-occurrence clustering. TCRdb retrieved this table from immuneACCESS and kept in-frame rearrangements only. Not all clones are present; in checked studies, unresolved V genes account for under half, and no reason is known for the remainder. V and J calls plus clone size are reproduced from that table; the DNA served to infer D and trimming. The sample table records under 200,000 clones; around 80% of these occur just once. Around 3% of the sample goes to the ten largest clones.

The CDR3 has 15 amino acids, counting the end cysteine and phenylalanine. Here the CDR3 DNA is all that survives: 45 bases in frame from base 1. From the germline V gene, CDR1 is MNHNS and CDR2 is SASEGT. The V end loses 0 bases and the J end loses 2 bases, and a stretch of 10 bases separates them. The clonotype was recovered from a woman aged 50 to 60 in good health and CMV-seropositive. The rearrangement joined TRBV6-1 to TRBJ1-1; TRBD1 could be the D gene, as 5 bases match. Sample: PBMCs. The CDR3 corresponds to CASSEARQRNTEAFF. Here is the DNA: TGTGCCAGCAGTGAAGCCCGACAGAGAAACACTGAAGCTTTCTTT.